These T cell receptor beta chains were read from a single sample in a study of cytomegalovirus exposure and HLA in healthy donors. TCRdb keeps only in-frame clones here, not all; method: immunoSEQ multiplex PCR. The sample consists of about 160,000 clones, roughly 84% of them appearing once. The sequenced sample consisted of PBMCs. These receptors all stem from a man between 18 and 29 years old in good health and CMV-seronegative. The CDR3 runs from the conserved cysteine through the conserved F or W. The D gene is left open where the match is weak. Expanded clones are given a class, and other clones once, few, many or no size at all.

clone_size,j_call,d_call,v_call,cdr3_nt,cdr3_aa
-,TRBJ2-7,TRBD2,TRBV5-1,TGCGCCAGCAGCCCAGCAAGGACTAGCGGGAGATACGAGCAGTACTTC,CASSPARTSGRYEQYF
-,TRBJ1-4,TRBD1,TRBV5-1,TGCGCCAGCAGCTTGGGGGGACAGATAAATGAAAAACTGTTTTTT,CASSLGGQINEKLFF
-,TRBJ1-3,-,TRBV21-1,TGTGCCAGCAGCCCACGGGGGGTTGACACCATATATTTT,CASSPRGVDTIYF
-,TRBJ2-7,TRBD2,TRBV7-9,TGTGCCAGCAGCCCCCGACTAGCGGGGGGCCTCGAGCAGTACTTC,CASSPRLAGGLEQYF
-,TRBJ2-1,-,TRBV25-1,TGTGCCAGCAGAGGAGGGGAACACAATGAGCAGTTCTTC,CASRGGEHNEQFF
-,TRBJ2-3,-,TRBV7-8,TGTGCCAGCAGCTTAGAGGCAGGGGCCCGCACAGATACGCAGTATTTT,CASSLEAGARTDTQYF
-,TRBJ2-4,-,TRBV5-6,TGTGCCAGCAGCTACGGACAGTTAGCCAAAAACATTCAGTACTTC,CASSYGQLAKNIQYF
-,TRBJ2-1,TRBD2,TRBV11-1,TGTGCCAGCGCACCCAGACTAGCTAGGGAGCAGTTCTTC,CASAPRLAREQFF
-,TRBJ2-1,-,TRBV12-5,TGTGCTAGTGGTTTGGTCTGGGCATCCTACAATGAGCAGTTCTTC,CASGLVWASYNEQFF
once,TRBJ2-7,-,TRBV6-5,TGTGCCAGCAGTTGGGGCATCGAGCAGTACTTC,CASSWGIEQYF
-,TRBJ2-1,-,TRBV4-1,TGCGCCAGCAGCCAAGATCTTGGTGGAGGGGAGCAGTTCTTC,CASSQDLGGGEQFF
-,TRBJ2-7,TRBD2,TRBV10-3,TGTGCCATCAGTGCCGGGACTAGCGGGGGCCAAGAGCAGTACTTC,CAISAGTSGGQEQYF
-,TRBJ2-7,TRBD1,TRBV6-1,TGTGCCAGCAGGGCCGGGACAGGGGGCTTCTACGAGCAGTACTTC,CASRAGTGGFYEQYF
-,TRBJ2-2,TRBD2,TRBV5-4,TGTGCCAGCAGCTTGGGAGCTAGCGGGGGCACCGGGGAGCTGTTTTTT,CASSLGASGGTGELFF
-,TRBJ1-1,TRBD1,TRBV28,TGTGCCAGCAGTCGGGACAGGGTGAACACTGAAGCTTTCTTT,CASSRDRVNTEAFF